The 27 T cell receptor beta chains in this list originate from one sample, sequenced in a study of long-term antiretroviral therapy in people with HIV. At survey level, the immunoSEQ assay was run in its v3.0 version. Libraries were prepared by immunoSEQ multiplex PCR; TCRdb keeps only in-frame clonotypes and omits some of them. The sample shows just under 20,000 clones, approximately 88% of them seen only once. Sequences were derived from unsorted PBMCs, sampled 2.1 years after starting antiretroviral therapy. The receptors originated from a man aged 18 to 29 with HIV.

The CDR3 coding sequence is TGCAGCGTGCCGGGACAGGGTGATGAAAAACTGTTTTTT. Its translation is CSVPGQGDEKLFF. The J gene is TRBJ1-4, the V gene TRBV29-1, with 9 bases matching TRBD1. This CDR3 has 13 residues. Germline V gene data show CDR1 as SQVTM and CDR2 as ANQGSEA. Losses at the gene ends were 6 bases for V and 6 bases for J; bases not matched to a gene: 5.

This clone showed up just once. This chain joins TRBV6-5 and TRBJ2-7; D could derive from TRBD1 or TRBD2 (6 bases each). The CDR3 spans 13 residues. Deletions cut 2 bases from V and 4 bases from J, with 9 bases between. Per germline, CDR1 MNHEY and CDR2 SVGAGI. The CDR3 coding sequence is TGTGCCAGCAGTTACGGGGGGCGTTACGAGCAGTACTTC. It specifies CASSYGGRYEQYF.

This chain uses TRBV6-1 with TRBJ1-4, with a possible D match to TRBD1 (6 bases). The length of the CDR3 is 14 residues. The V gene lost 3 bases and the J gene lost 6 bases, with 11 bases spanning the gap. Per the germline V gene, CDR1 is MNHNS and CDR2 is SASEGT. The CDR3 sequence: CASSEAGADEKLFF. CDR3 nucleotide sequence: TGTGCCAGCAGTGAGGCGGGGGCTGATGAAAAACTGTTTTTT.

This chain connects TRBV7-8 to TRBJ1-1; weak D call: TRBD1 (6 bases). Germline V gives CDR1 SGHVS, CDR2 FQNEAQ. The CDR3 has 16 residues. Trimming left V 5 bases short and J 4 bases short, with 20 bases between. The CDR3 sequence: CASSSLVGGRATEAFF. The CDR3 DNA reads TGTGCCAGCAGCAGCCTAGTGGGGGGGCGGGCCACTGAAGCTTTCTTT.

This rearrangement joins TRBV11-2 to TRBJ1-2; TRBD1 matches 8 bases. V lost 4 bases, J lost 6 bases, and 4 bases stayed unmatched. The CDR3 runs 13 residues. CDR1 and CDR2 (germline): SGHAT, FQNNGV. CDR3 bases: TGTGCCAGCAGCTCGCCGACAGGGGATGGCTACACCTTC. Amino acid sequence: CASSSPTGDGYTF.

V usage is TRBV27 and J usage is TRBJ2-5, with a weak D call TRBD2 (5 bases). The J call is doubtful: the DNA matches TRBJ2-7 better. Germline V gives CDR1 MNHEY, CDR2 SMNVEV (reference sequence). This CDR3 has 12 amino acids. The CDR3 sequence is CASGLGVLEQYF. CDR3 DNA sequence: TGTGCCAGCGGACTCGGCGTTCTCGAGCAGTACTTC.

A single count supports this clone. The chain carries TRBV5-1 and TRBJ2-7; 8 bases are a match to TRBD2. V lost 4 bases and J lost 5; bases outside the gene matches: 11. CDR3 length: 15 residues. Germline V gene data show CDR1 as SGHRS and CDR2 as YFSETQ. The CDR3 region has the DNA TGCGCCAGCAGCGTGACAGTCCCGGGGGGGGACGAGCAGTACTTC. This codes for CASSVTVPGGDEQYF.

The CDR3 DNA reads TGTGCCAGCAGCCCGGTTTCCTCCTACGAGCAGTACTTC. The encoded protein is CASSPVSSYEQYF. The gene calls are TRBV7-9 and TRBJ2-7, with unresolved D. Deletions cut 5 bases from V and 0 bases from J, with 8 bases between. CDR1 and CDR2 (germline): SEHNR, FQNEAQ (reference sequence). The CDR3 has 13 amino acids.

DNA of the CDR3: TGTGCCTGTTGTCCCGGTGGAGAGACCCAGTACTTC. As protein: CACCPGGETQYF. V gene TRBV30 combines with J gene TRBJ2-5; no definite D call. Germline loops: CDR1 GTSNPN, CDR2 SVGIG (reference sequence). V dropped 6 bases and J dropped 4 bases, with 12 bases sitting between them. The CDR3 totals 12 residues.

The gene calls are TRBV19 and TRBJ1-1; a possible D gene is TRBD1 (6 bases). With 3 bases removed from V and 11 bases from J, the gap between germline ends came to 19 bases. The CDR3 spans 14 residues. Germline CDR1 LNHDA, CDR2 SQIVND (reference sequence). As DNA, the CDR3 is TGTGCCAGTAGTATCCGGACAGCCCTCTCCCTCGCTTTCTTT. Encoded protein: CASSIRTALSLAFF.

The sample holds a few counts of this clone. The chain couples TRBV11-2 to TRBJ2-7; 10 bases align to TRBD2. The CDR3 is 15 residues long. The trim removed 5 bases at V and 3 bases at J, leaving 7 bases unmatched. Germline V lookup: CDR1 SGHAT, CDR2 FQNNGV. The CDR3 reads CASSHWTSGNYEQYF. The CDR3 DNA reads as TGTGCCAGCAGCCACTGGACTAGCGGAAACTACGAGCAGTACTTC.

CDR3 loop: CASRSGTVPYNEQFF. The CDR3 nucleotides are TGTGCCAGCAGATCCGGGACAGTCCCCTACAATGAGCAGTTCTTC. The rearrangement links TRBV27 to TRBJ2-1; 7 positions agree with TRBD1. The CDR3 sequence is 15 residues long. After removal of 6 bases from V and 2 bases from J, the junction contained 7 bases not matched to a gene. Germline CDR1 and CDR2: MNHEY and SMNVEV (reference sequence).

The chain employs TRBV27 and TRBJ2-7; D uncertain. Trimming cost V 0 bases and J 6 bases, with 18 bases left between them. The germline gives CDR1 MNHEY, CDR2 SMNVEV (reference sequence). The CDR3 has 16 residues. The CDR3 loop is CASSLSLTQMTGEQYF. The DNA of the CDR3 is TGTGCCAGCAGTTTATCCCTTACCCAGATGACGGGCGAGCAGTACTTC.

The gene calls are TRBV4-3 and TRBJ1-4; D may be TRBD1 (6 bases). Looked up from germline, CDR1 is LGHNA and CDR2 is YSLEER. Trimming left V 1 base short and J 4 bases short, with 13 bases between. The CDR3 runs to 16 residues. The DNA for the CDR3 is TGCGCCAGCAGCCAAGGGGAGGGGGGAGGTAATGAAAAACTGTTTTTT. Its translation is CASSQGEGGGNEKLFF.

V usage is TRBV7-2 and J usage is TRBJ1-5; a possible D gene is TRBD1 (5 bases). The CDR3 is 15 residues long. Deletions cut 8 bases from V and 2 bases from J, with 16 bases between. CDR1 and CDR2 (germline): SGHTA, FQGNSA. The CDR3, as DNA: TGTGCCAGCCCCCCCGGGGGGTTACGCAATCAGCCCCAGCATTTT. Amino acids: CASPPGGLRNQPQHF.

This clone appeared once. V usage is TRBV7-9 and J usage is TRBJ2-1, with TRBD2 matching 11 bases. Germline V gives CDR1 SEHNR, CDR2 FQNEAQ (reference sequence). V lost 5 bases to trimming and J lost 8 bases; unmatched junction nucleotides: 8. This CDR3 spans 15 amino acids. CDR3 loop: CASSGLAGGGDEQFF. The DNA for the CDR3 is TGTGCCAGCAGCGGCCTAGCGGGAGGCGGGGATGAGCAGTTCTTC. Supplemented by reference TRBV7-9 and TRBJ2-1, the full variable domain reads DTGVSQNPRHKITKRGQNVTFRCDPISEHNRLYWYRQTLGQGPEFLTYFQNEAQLEKSRLLSDRFSAERPKGSFSTLEIQRTEQGDSAMYLCASSGLAGGGDEQFFGPGTRLTVL.

CDR3: CASSAPSGYEQYF. Written as DNA, the CDR3 is TGTGCCAGCAGCGCCCCGTCCGGCTACGAGCAGTACTTC. This chain joins TRBV7-9 and TRBJ2-7; D is ambiguous. CDR3 size: 13 residues. Germline V lookup: CDR1 SEHNR, CDR2 FQNEAQ (reference sequence). The V end lost 5 bases, the J end lost 3 bases, and 11 bases lay between the germline ends.

CDR3 sequence (DNA): TGTGCCAGCACCCGTGGGGGGGAGCAGTACTTC. This sequence encodes CASTRGGEQYF. This chain joins TRBV6-5 and TRBJ2-7; the D gene is possibly TRBD2 (6 bases). V lost 7 bases to trimming and J lost 7 bases, with 11 bases between them. The CDR3 is 11 amino acids. Germline lookup yields CDR1 MNHEY and CDR2 SVGAGI.

The J gene is TRBJ2-6, the V gene TRBV19; weak D call: TRBD1 (7 bases). Germline assignment: CDR1 LNHDA and CDR2 SQIVND (reference sequence). V lost 7 bases and J lost 2, with 12 bases in between. The CDR3 loop spans 15 amino acids. The CDR3 sequence: CASTGGTAGANVLTF. In DNA, the CDR3 is TGTGCCAGTACAGGGGGGACAGCTGGGGCCAACGTCCTGACTTTC.

To note about this clone: One end of the junction does not line up with germline, which may come from a read error. This rearrangement joins TRBV2 to TRBJ2-7, with D unclear. The CDR3 runs to 10 residues. Germline-derived CDR1 and CDR2 are SNHLY and FYNNEI. DNA of the CDR3: TGTGCCAGCATTTCGGCCAGGCACCACTTC. Its translation: CASISARHHF.

The chain employs TRBV10-1 and TRBJ2-2; TRBD1 or TRBD2 may be the D gene (5 bases each). CDR1 and CDR2 (germline): WNHNN, SYGVQD (reference sequence). The CDR3 runs to 14 residues. V dropped 7 bases and J dropped 0 bases, with 9 bases sitting between them. CDR3 in DNA: TGCGCCAGCAAGGGACCTCCGAACACCGGGGAGCTGTTTTTT. This translates into CASKGPPNTGELFF.

The genes are TRBV25-1 and TRBJ1-2; 10 bases are a match to TRBD1. Trimming took 10 bases from V and 6 from J; bases not matched to a gene: 11. The CDR3 has 14 residues. Germline-derived CDR1 and CDR2 are MGHDK and SYGVNS. The CDR3 sequence: CAIKGDRGEDGYTF. Written as DNA, the CDR3 is TGTGCCATCAAGGGGGACAGGGGCGAGGATGGCTACACCTTC.

V is TRBV6-6 and J is TRBJ2-2; TRBD2 is a possible D gene (7 bases). V was pared by 1 base and J by 5 bases, with 14 bases between. The CDR3 spans 16 residues. Germline CDR1 and CDR2: MNHNY and SVGAGI (reference sequence). DNA of the CDR3: TGTGCCAGCAGTTACTTCGGGGGGCAAGGGACCGGGGAGCTGTTTTTT. It yields the protein CASSYFGGQGTGELFF.

The chain recombines TRBV5-1 with TRBJ1-2; TRBD1 aligns across 9 bases. The V gene's germline CDR1 is SGHRS and CDR2 YFSETQ. V gave up 4 bases and J gave up 6 bases; unmatched junction bases: 4. CDR3 length: 13 residues. For the CDR3, the DNA is TGCGCCAGCAGCGTCGGACAGGGGAATGGCTACACCTTC. Its translation is CASSVGQGNGYTF. The complete variable domain, with remaining parts taken from reference TRBV5-1 and TRBJ1-2, reads KAGVTQTPRYLIKTRGQQVTLSCSPISGHRSVSWYQQTPGQGLQFLFEYFSETQRNKGNFPGRFSGRQFSNSRSEMNVSTLELGDSALYLCASSVGQGNGYTFGSGTRLTVV.

The V and J genes are TRBV5-5 and TRBJ2-7; 9 nucleotides agree with TRBD1. The length of the CDR3 is 14 residues. Germline V gives CDR1 SGHKS, CDR2 YYEKEE (reference sequence). Trimming removed 6 bases from V and 2 bases from J; junction bases left unmatched: 6. CDR3 region: CASTPTGGTYEQYF. CDR3 bases: TGTGCCAGCACCCCGACAGGGGGAACCTACGAGCAGTACTTC.

A remark on this clone: The same CDR3 also results from other DNA sequences found in this sample. The chain uses TRBV7-2 and TRBJ1-2; D is unclear. Germline CDR1 reads SGHTA; CDR2 reads FQGNSA. The CDR3 is 16 amino acids. V was trimmed by 5 bases and J by 3 bases, leaving 19 bases between them. CDR3 nucleotide sequence: TGTGCCAGCAGCCTAGTGGACGGGAAGGCGTACTATGGCTACACCTTC. As protein: CASSLVDGKAYYGYTF.

The chain joins TRBV5-4 to TRBJ1-2; weak D call: TRBD1 (5 bases). With 3 bases removed from V and 6 bases from J, the gap between germline ends came to 24 bases. From germline, CDR1 is SGHNT and CDR2 YYREEE (reference sequence). The CDR3 is 17 residues long. CDR3 sequence reads: CASSSLRDPEGWDGYTF. The DNA for the CDR3 is TGTGCCAGCAGCTCCCTCAGGGACCCCGAGGGATGGGATGGCTACACCTTC.